The rows below give T cell receptor beta chains drawn from one sample of a study of cytomegalovirus exposure and HLA in healthy donors. Profiling relied on immunoSEQ multiplex PCR, and the TCRdb table lists in-frame clones only, not all of them. The sample records 150,000 to 200,000 clones, roughly 77% being singletons. Material for sequencing was PBMCs. All receptors derive from a male donor in good health and CMV-seropositive. Both conserved end residues are part of each CDR3. The order of the fields is clone size, V gene, J gene, D gene, CDR3 protein, CDR3 DNA. The D gene is left open where the match is weak. Clone size is not always given. Where it is, it says once, few, many or a class for expanded clones.

size: NA; V: TRBV4-2; J: TRBJ1-6; D: TRBD1; CDR3: CASSQGDSSYNSPLHF; DNA: TGTGCCAGCAGCCAAGGGGACAGCTCCTATAATTCACCCCTCCACTTT
size: NA; V: TRBV25-1; J: TRBJ2-3; D: TRBD1; CDR3: CASQSRDSKQYF; DNA: TGTGCCAGCCAATCCCGGGACAGCAAGCAGTATTTT
size: few; V: TRBV28; J: TRBJ1-4; D: TRBD1; CDR3: CAYQRGGAGKLFF; DNA: TGTGCCTACCAGAGAGGGGGCGCGGGAAAACTGTTTTTT
size: NA; V: TRBV7-9; J: TRBJ1-5; D: NA; CDR3: CASSSFQGGNSNQPQHF; DNA: TGTGCCAGCAGTTCGTTTCAAGGGGGAAATAGCAATCAGCCCCAGCATTTT
size: NA; V: TRBV28; J: TRBJ2-7; D: NA; CDR3: CASSLLGSFSYEQYF; DNA: TGTGCCAGCAGTTTATTGGGGAGTTTCTCCTACGAGCAGTACTTC
size: NA; V: TRBV7-2; J: TRBJ2-7; D: NA; CDR3: CASSRGGGKRLGDEQYF; DNA: TGTGCCAGCAGCAGAGGTGGGGGGAAGCGACTTGGCGACGAGCAGTACTTC
size: NA; V: TRBV11-2; J: TRBJ1-4; D: TRBD1; CDR3: CASSSGQKITNEKLFF; DNA: TGTGCCAGCAGCTCGGGACAGAAGATAACTAATGAAAAACTGTTTTTT
size: NA; V: TRBV5-6; J: TRBJ2-5; D: TRBD1; CDR3: CASSWGTGLETQYF; DNA: TGTGCCAGCAGCTGGGGGACAGGGCTAGAGACCCAGTACTTC
size: NA; V: TRBV7-9; J: TRBJ2-5; D: NA; CDR3: CASSHDWRETQYF; DNA: TGTGCCAGCAGCCACGACTGGCGGGAGACCCAGTACTTC
size: NA; V: TRBV5-1; J: TRBJ2-5; D: TRBD2; CDR3: CASSIGLAGVNQETQYF; DNA: TGCGCCAGCAGCATTGGACTAGCGGGGGTGAACCAAGAGACCCAGTACTTC
size: NA; V: TRBV7-9; J: TRBJ2-7; D: NA; CDR3: CASSSDRIKYEQYF; DNA: TGTGCCAGCAGCTCGGACAGAATTAAATACGAGCAGTACTTC
size: NA; V: TRBV30; J: TRBJ1-1; D: NA; CDR3: CAWSERGGRTEAFF; DNA: TGTGCCTGGAGTGAAAGGGGAGGTAGAACTGAAGCTTTCTTT
size: few; V: TRBV4-2; J: TRBJ1-6; D: TRBD1; CDR3: CASSRGTGVNSPLHF; DNA: TGTGCCAGCAGCCGGGGAACAGGGGTGAATTCACCCCTCCACTTT
size: NA; V: TRBV9; J: TRBJ2-5; D: TRBD2; CDR3: CASSVDPGGETQYF; DNA: TGTGCCAGCAGCGTAGATCCGGGAGGAGAGACCCAGTACTTC
size: NA; V: TRBV5-4; J: TRBJ2-6; D: TRBD1; CDR3: CASSLRQGTLGANVLTF; DNA: TGTGCCAGCAGCCTCAGACAGGGAACCCTCGGGGCCAACGTCCTGACTTTC
size: few; V: TRBV11-2; J: TRBJ1-4; D: TRBD1; CDR3: CASSRSGTGNEKLFF; DNA: TGTGCCAGCAGCCGATCCGGGACAGGGAATGAAAAACTGTTTTTT